This record looks at one T cell receptor (beta chain) sequence and its context. Its target is not known. This sample is part of a study of beta chain features in type 1 diabetes. Whole-study context: Summed over all samples, the examined sorted cells came to roughly 110 million. Study outcomes and limitations: Sequencing from cDNA could over-represent high-TCR-expressing cells.

Expressed TCRB transcripts were sequenced because the entire RNA isolate underwent reverse transcription. Clones were read by immunoSEQ multiplex PCR, and TCRdb kept only the in-frame ones, dropping some. The repertoire holds 900,000 or so clones, with 17% as singletons. In germline, CDR1 is SGHVS, CDR2 FQNEAQ. The CDR3 is made up of 15 amino acids. Trimming took off 4 bases at V and 1 base at J, with 11 bases between the two ends. This TCR was sampled from a woman younger than 30 in good health. The rearrangement joins TRBV7-8 to TRBJ1-5; D perhaps matches TRBD1 (5 bases). The sequenced sample consisted of naive CD4+ T cells from blood. Here the CDR3 DNA reads TGTGCCAGCAGCTCAGGGTTTCAGAGCAATCAGCCCCAGCATTTT. It yields the protein CASSSGFQSNQPQHF.